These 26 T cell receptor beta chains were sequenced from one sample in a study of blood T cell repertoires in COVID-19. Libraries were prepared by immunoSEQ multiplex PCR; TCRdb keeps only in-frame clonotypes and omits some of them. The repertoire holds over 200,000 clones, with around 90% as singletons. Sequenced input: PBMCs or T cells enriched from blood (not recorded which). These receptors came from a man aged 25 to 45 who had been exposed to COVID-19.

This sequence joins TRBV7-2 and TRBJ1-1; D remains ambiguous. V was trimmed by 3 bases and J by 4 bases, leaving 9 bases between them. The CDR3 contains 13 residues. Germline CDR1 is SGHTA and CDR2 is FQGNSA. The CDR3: CASSFVIGTEAFF. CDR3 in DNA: TGTGCCAGCAGCTTTGTCATCGGCACTGAAGCTTTCTTT.

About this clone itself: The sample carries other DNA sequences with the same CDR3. The CDR3 protein is CASSLAGGANTGELFF. CDR3 coding DNA: TGTGCCAGCAGCTTAGCGGGGGGTGCGAACACCGGGGAGCTGTTTTTT. The V call is TRBV7-2, the J call TRBJ2-2; perhaps TRBD2 as D (6 bases). The CDR3 is 16 residues long. Germline V CDR1 and CDR2: SGHTA, FQGNSA. With 0 bases removed from V and 0 bases from J, the gap between germline ends came to 8 bases.

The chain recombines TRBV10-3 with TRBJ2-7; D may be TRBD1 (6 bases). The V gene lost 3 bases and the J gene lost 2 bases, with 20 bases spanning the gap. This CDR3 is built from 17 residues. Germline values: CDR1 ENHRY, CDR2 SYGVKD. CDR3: CAISDFLQGGTAYEQYF. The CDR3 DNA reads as TGTGCCATCAGTGATTTTCTACAGGGCGGAACTGCCTACGAGCAGTACTTC.

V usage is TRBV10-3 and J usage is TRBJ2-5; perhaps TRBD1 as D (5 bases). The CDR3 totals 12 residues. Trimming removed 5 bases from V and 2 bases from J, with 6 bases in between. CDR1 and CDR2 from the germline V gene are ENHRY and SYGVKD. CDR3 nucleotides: TGTGCCATCAGTAGGGGTCAAGAGACCCAGTACTTC. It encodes CAISRGQETQYF.

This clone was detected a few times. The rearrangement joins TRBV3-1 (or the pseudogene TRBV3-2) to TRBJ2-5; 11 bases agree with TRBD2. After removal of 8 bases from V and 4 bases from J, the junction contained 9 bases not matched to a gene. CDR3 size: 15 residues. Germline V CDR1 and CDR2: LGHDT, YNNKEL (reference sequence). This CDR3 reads CASGRLAGLSETQYF. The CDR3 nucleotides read TGTGCCAGCGGCCGACTAGCGGGGCTCTCAGAGACCCAGTACTTC.

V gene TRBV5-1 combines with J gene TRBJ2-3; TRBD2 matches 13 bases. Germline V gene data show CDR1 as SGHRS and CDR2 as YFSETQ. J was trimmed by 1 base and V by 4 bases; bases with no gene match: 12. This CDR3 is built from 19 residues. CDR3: CASSPTGGLAGEGTDTQYF. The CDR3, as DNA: TGCGCCAGCAGCCCCACCGGTGGACTAGCGGGGGAAGGCACAGATACGCAGTATTTT.

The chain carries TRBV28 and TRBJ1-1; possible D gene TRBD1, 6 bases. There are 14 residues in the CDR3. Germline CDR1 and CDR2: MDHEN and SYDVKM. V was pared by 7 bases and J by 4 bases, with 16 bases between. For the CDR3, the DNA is TGTGCCAGCATCCAGGGGTCATGGGGCACTGAAGCTTTCTTT. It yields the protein CASIQGSWGTEAFF.

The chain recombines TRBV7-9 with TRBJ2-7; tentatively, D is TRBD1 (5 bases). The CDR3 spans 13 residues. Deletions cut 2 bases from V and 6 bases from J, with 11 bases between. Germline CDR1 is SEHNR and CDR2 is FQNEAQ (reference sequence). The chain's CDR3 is CASSLTGAGEQYF. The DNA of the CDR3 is TGTGCCAGCAGCTTAACTGGGGCCGGCGAGCAGTACTTC.

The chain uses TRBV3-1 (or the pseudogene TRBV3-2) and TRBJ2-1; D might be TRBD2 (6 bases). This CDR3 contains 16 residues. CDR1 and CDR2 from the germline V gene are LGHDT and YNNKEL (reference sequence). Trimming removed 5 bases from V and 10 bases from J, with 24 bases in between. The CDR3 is CASSSRTVLAREEQFF. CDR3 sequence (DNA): TGTGCCAGCAGCTCCCGGACGGTACTAGCAAGAGAAGAGCAGTTCTTC.

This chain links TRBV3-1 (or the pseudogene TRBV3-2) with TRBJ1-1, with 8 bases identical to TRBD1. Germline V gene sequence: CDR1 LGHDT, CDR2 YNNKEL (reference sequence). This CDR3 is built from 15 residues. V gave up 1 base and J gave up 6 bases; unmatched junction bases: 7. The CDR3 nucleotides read TGTGCCAGCAGCCAAGCTTTGCAGGGGGCCGCTGAAGCTTTCTTT. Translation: CASSQALQGAAEAFF.

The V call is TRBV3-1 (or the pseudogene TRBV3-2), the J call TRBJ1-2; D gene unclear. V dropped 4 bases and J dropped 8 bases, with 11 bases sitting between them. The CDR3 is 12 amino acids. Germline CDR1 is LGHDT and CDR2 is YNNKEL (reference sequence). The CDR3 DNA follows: TGTGCCAGCAGCCGGCCGGGGTACGGCTACACCTTC. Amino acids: CASSRPGYGYTF.

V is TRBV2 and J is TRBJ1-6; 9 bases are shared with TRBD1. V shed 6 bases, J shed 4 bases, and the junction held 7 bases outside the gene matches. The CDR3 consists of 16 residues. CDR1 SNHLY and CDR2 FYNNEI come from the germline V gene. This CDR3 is CASRGTGTRYNSPLHF. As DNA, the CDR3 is TGTGCCAGCAGGGGGACAGGGACGCGGTATAATTCACCCCTCCACTTT.

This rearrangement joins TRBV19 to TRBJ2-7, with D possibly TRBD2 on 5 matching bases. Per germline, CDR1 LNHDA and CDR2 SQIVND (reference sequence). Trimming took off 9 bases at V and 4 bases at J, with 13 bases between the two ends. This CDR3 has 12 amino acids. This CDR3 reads CASSIEGYEQYF. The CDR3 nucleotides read TGTGCCAGCTCAATCGAGGGATACGAGCAGTACTTC.

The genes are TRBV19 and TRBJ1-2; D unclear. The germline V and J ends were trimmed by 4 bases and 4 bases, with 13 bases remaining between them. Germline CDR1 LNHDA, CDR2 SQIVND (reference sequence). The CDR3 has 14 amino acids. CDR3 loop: CASSTLHNSYGYTF. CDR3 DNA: TGTGCCAGTAGTACCTTACACAATTCCTATGGCTACACCTTC.

CDR3 sequence: CATSRTGGAGNGYTF. The CDR3 DNA is TGTGCCACCAGCAGGACAGGGGGCGCGGGCAATGGCTACACCTTC. The rearrangement uses TRBV15 and TRBJ1-2; 10 bases line up with TRBD1. CDR1 is LNHNV and CDR2 is YYDKDF in the germline V gene (reference sequence). Trimming cost V 3 bases and J 6 bases; bases outside gene matches: 7. The CDR3 contains 15 residues.

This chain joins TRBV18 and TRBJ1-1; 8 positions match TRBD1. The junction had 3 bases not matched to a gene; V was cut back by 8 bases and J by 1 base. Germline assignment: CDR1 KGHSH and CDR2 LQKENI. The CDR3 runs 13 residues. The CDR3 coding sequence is TGTGCCAGCGCTGGACAGGGGAACACTGAAGCTTTCTTT. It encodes CASAGQGNTEAFF.

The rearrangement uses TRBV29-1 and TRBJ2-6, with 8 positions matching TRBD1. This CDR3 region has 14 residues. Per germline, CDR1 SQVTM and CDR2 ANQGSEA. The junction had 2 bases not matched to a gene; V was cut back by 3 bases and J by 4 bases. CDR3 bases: TGCAGCGTTGAGACAGGGGCCGGGGCCAACGTCCTGACTTTC. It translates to CSVETGAGANVLTF. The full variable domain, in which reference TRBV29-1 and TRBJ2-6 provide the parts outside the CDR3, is SAVISQKPSRDICQRGTSLTIQCQVDSQVTMMFWYRQQPGQSLTLIATANQGSEATYESGFVIDKFPISRPNLTFSTLTVSNMSPEDSSIYLCSVETGAGANVLTFGAGSRLTVL.

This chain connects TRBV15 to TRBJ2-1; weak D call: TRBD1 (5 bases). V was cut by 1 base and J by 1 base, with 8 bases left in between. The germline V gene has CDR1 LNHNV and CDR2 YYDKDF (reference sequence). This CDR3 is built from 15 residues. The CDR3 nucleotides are TGTGCCACCAGCAGAGTGGCAGGGTCCTACAATGAGCAGTTCTTC. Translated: CATSRVAGSYNEQFF.

The DNA for the CDR3 is TGCGCCAGCAGCCAAGATCTTACTAGCGGGGGCCCCCATCCGAACACCGGGGAGCTGTTTTTT. Translating gives CASSQDLTSGGPHPNTGELFF. The chain has TRBV4-3 and TRBJ2-2, with 11 bases aligning to TRBD2. The CDR3 totals 21 residues. J was trimmed by 0 bases and V by 0 bases; bases with no gene match: 12. Per the germline V gene, CDR1 is LGHNA and CDR2 is YSLEER.

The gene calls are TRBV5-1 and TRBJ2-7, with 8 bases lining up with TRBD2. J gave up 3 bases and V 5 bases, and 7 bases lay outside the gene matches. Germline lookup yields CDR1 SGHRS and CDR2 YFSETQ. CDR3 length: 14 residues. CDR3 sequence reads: CASRWGLGDYEQYF. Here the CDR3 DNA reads TGCGCCAGCAGGTGGGGACTAGGGGACTACGAGCAGTACTTC.

The CDR3 coding sequence is TGTGCCAGCGGGCGAGCGGACACTGAAGCTTTCTTT. Translation gives CASGRADTEAFF. This chain joins TRBV2 and TRBJ1-1; D unresolved. V was trimmed by 8 bases and J by 3 bases, leaving 10 bases between them. The CDR3 has 12 amino acids. CDR1 is SNHLY, CDR2 FYNNEI, per germline.

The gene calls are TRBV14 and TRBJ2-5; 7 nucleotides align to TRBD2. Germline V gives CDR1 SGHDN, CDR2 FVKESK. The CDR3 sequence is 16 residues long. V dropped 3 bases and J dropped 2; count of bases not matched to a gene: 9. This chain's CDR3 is CASSQYLGGIQETQYF. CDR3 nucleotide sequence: TGTGCCAGCAGCCAGTACCTCGGGGGGATTCAAGAGACCCAGTACTTC.

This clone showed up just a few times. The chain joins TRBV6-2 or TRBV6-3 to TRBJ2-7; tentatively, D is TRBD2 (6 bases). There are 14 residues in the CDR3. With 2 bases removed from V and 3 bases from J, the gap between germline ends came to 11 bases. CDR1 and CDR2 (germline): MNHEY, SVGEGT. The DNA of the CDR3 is TGTGCCAGCAGTTACGCGGGGTTACACTACGAGCAGTACTTC. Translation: CASSYAGLHYEQYF.

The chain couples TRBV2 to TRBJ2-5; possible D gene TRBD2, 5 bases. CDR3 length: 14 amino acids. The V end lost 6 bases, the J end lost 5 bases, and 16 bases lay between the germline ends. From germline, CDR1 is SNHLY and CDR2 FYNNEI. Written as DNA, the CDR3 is TGTGCCAGCAGCCAGACCAAGGGAGTGGAGACCCAGTACTTC. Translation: CASSQTKGVETQYF.

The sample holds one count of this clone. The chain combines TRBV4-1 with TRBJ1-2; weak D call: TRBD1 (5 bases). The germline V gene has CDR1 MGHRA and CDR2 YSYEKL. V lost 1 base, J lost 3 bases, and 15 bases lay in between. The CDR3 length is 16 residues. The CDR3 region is CASSQGARQNYYGYTF. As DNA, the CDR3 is TGCGCCAGCAGCCAAGGGGCTCGACAGAATTACTATGGCTACACCTTC.

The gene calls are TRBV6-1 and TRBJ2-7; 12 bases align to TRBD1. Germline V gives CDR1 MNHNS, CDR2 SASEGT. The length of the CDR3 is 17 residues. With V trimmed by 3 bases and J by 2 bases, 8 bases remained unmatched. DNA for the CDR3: TGTGCCAGCAGTGAGGGGGACAGGGGGCAATGGACCTACGAGCAGTACTTC. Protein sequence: CASSEGDRGQWTYEQYF.